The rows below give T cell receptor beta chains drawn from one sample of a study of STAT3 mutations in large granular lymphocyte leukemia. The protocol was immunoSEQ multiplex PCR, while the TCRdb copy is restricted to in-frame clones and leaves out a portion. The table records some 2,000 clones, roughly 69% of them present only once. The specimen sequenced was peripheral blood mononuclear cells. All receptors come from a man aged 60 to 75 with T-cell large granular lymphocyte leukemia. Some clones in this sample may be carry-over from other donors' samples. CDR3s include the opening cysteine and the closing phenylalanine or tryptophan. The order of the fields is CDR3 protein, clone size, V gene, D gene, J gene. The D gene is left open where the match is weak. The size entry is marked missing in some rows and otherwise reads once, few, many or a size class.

CASSLGQGSNQPQHF few TRBV5-1 TRBD1 TRBJ1-5
CAWGNYRGYNEQFF NA TRBV30 TRBD1 TRBJ2-1
CASSTTGEGEQFF NA TRBV5-1 TRBD1 TRBJ2-1
CASSQPSTGSEQYF NA TRBV4-1 TRBD1 TRBJ2-7
CAWTFQKGYGYTF once TRBV30 NA TRBJ1-2
CASSLAGERGGYTF NA TRBV5-1 NA TRBJ1-2
CAWRTYGYTF NA TRBV30 NA TRBJ1-2
CAWSVQGAEAFF NA TRBV30 TRBD1 TRBJ1-1
CASSYNREDGYTF medium-sized TRBV6-6 NA TRBJ1-2
CASRIREGNTEAFF few TRBV19 NA TRBJ1-1
CASSPRQATNEKLFF NA TRBV18 NA TRBJ1-4
CASSLERANEKLFF NA TRBV5-1 NA TRBJ1-4
CASSYSGAGYTF few TRBV6-5 NA TRBJ1-2
CASSLRQGTNQPQHF NA TRBV5-4 TRBD1 TRBJ1-5
CAISESLGGAYNEQFF once TRBV10-3 NA TRBJ2-1
CASSSGTAKAYGYTF once TRBV5-1 TRBD1 TRBJ1-2
CASSPEGRGQPQHF once TRBV18 NA TRBJ1-5
CASSSGGRPDTQYF NA TRBV5-6 NA TRBJ2-3
CASSPSTGKGAFF NA TRBV18 NA TRBJ1-1
CASSLDDPGQQYGYTF NA TRBV5-6 TRBD1 TRBJ1-2
CASSPTGYHEQYF NA TRBV18 NA TRBJ2-7
CASSLTAGVDEQYF NA TRBV5-4 TRBD2 TRBJ2-7
CASSLSGGYEQYF NA TRBV5-1 TRBD2 TRBJ2-7
CASSLSNRITEAFF NA TRBV7-9 NA TRBJ1-1
CASSLEKTGYEQYF NA TRBV5-1 TRBD1 TRBJ2-7
CASSWTGNQPQHF NA TRBV7-9 TRBD1 TRBJ1-5
CASSLGTGNQPQHF NA TRBV5-1 NA TRBJ1-5